This entry lists 27 T cell receptor beta chains sequenced from one sample in a study of lymphopenia after photon versus proton radiotherapy (dated by TCRdb to between 2017 and 2020). Libraries came from the immunoSEQ multiplex PCR assay. What TCRdb holds here is the immuneACCESS table cut down to in-frame rearrangements. Part of the clones is not present; checked against another copy, under half of the missing clones reflect an unresolved V gene, and the others are unexplained. The sample contains roughly 3,000 clones, 85% to 95% of them found a single time. Clones ranked in the top ten supply 1.5% to 2% of the sample. Source: peripheral blood, taken from a patient treated with photon-based radiotherapy. Receptors were obtained from a woman in her 70s with pancreatic cancer.

The rearrangement joins TRBV28 to TRBJ2-1; tentatively, D is TRBD1 or TRBD2 (6 bases each). In germline, CDR1 is MDHEN, CDR2 SYDVKM. This CDR3 is 14 amino acids long. V lost 2 bases and J 5 bases, leaving 10 bases between the germline ends. CDR3 in DNA: TGTGCCAGCAGTTTAGCAGGGGAGGACAATGAGCAGTTCTTC. This codes for CASSLAGEDNEQFF.

The chain carries TRBV6-6 and TRBJ2-7; 13 nucleotides line up with TRBD2. CDR3 length: 14 residues. The ends lost 6 bases at V and 6 bases at J; junction bases unmatched: 5. CDR1 and CDR2 (germline): MNHNY, SVGAGI (reference sequence). The CDR3 nucleotides are TGTGCCAGCAGAGGACTAGCGGGAGACCCCGAGCAGTACTTC. Translation gives CASRGLAGDPEQYF.

The V and J genes are TRBV4-1 and TRBJ2-7; 7 nucleotides match TRBD1. CDR1 is MGHRA, CDR2 YSYEKL, per germline. This CDR3 region has 17 residues. V shed 4 bases and J 9 bases; nucleotides not matched to a gene: 21. CDR3 nucleotides: TGCGCCAGCAGCCGCCTCCAATTAGGGGACAGTGTCCCGAGGCAGTACTTC. Translated, it gives CASSRLQLGDSVPRQYF.

This clone occurred once. The germline gene is not matched at one end of the junction; a read error may be the cause. The chain joins TRBV6-6 to TRBJ2-7, with 7 bases that match TRBD1. Germline CDR1 MNHNY, CDR2 SVGAGI (reference sequence). The CDR3 length is 12 residues. CDR3: CASSPRGQEPCF. CDR3 sequence (DNA): TGTGCCAGCAGCCCGAGAGGACAGGAGCCTTGCTTC.

CDR3: CASSTGGLSSGLFF. For the CDR3, the DNA is TGTGCCAGCAGCACCGGAGGGCTATCCTCCGGACTGTTTTTT. The V gene is TRBV9, the J gene TRBJ1-4; D is unclear. The V and J ends lost 4 bases and 13 bases respectively, with 20 bases between them. This CDR3 comprises 14 residues. Germline-derived CDR1 and CDR2 are SGDLS and YYNGEE.

This chain joins TRBV2 and TRBJ2-7; D remains unclear. This CDR3 region has 13 residues. Germline V CDR1 and CDR2: SNHLY, FYNNEI. Trimming took 4 bases from V and 2 from J, leaving 9 bases between them. CDR3 region: CASSVTGAYEQYF. DNA for the CDR3: TGTGCCAGCAGTGTGACTGGAGCCTACGAGCAGTACTTC.

This clone came up once. V usage is TRBV19 and J usage is TRBJ2-3, with D perhaps TRBD1 or TRBD2 (5 bases each). Germline loops: CDR1 LNHDA, CDR2 SQIVND (reference sequence). Trimming stripped 11 bases from V and 2 bases from J, with 14 bases between. The CDR3 length is 13 residues. The chain's CDR3 is CAAGGATTDTQYF. CDR3 bases: TGTGCCGCGGGTGGGGCGACCACAGATACGCAGTATTTT.

V gene TRBV4-3 combines with J gene TRBJ2-5; TRBD2 might be the D (6 bases). The CDR3 contains 14 residues. Germline assignment: CDR1 LGHNA and CDR2 YSLEER. V lost 3 bases and J 5 bases, leaving 13 bases between the germline ends. The CDR3 protein is CASSHGGERETQYF. The CDR3 DNA is TGCGCCAGCAGCCATGGAGGGGAGCGGGAGACCCAGTACTTC.

V is TRBV7-2 and J is TRBJ2-4, with D maybe TRBD2 (5 bases). V was clipped by 1 base and J by 8 bases, with 18 bases between them. This CDR3 region has 16 residues. Germline values: CDR1 SGHTA, CDR2 FQGNSA. In DNA, the CDR3 is TGTGCCAGCAGCTTAGGGACTTGGAGCCAAGGCGACATTCAGTACTTC. This codes for CASSLGTWSQGDIQYF.

J is TRBJ2-1 and V is TRBV28, with TRBD2 identical over 10 bases. With V trimmed by 7 bases and J by 5 bases, 5 bases remained unmatched. Germline V CDR1 and CDR2: MDHEN, SYDVKM. The CDR3 length is 14 residues. The CDR3 reads CASKGTSGDNEQFF. The CDR3 nucleotides are TGTGCCAGCAAGGGAACTAGCGGGGACAATGAGCAGTTCTTC. The whole variable domain, remainder taken from reference TRBV28 and TRBJ2-1, is DVKVTQSSRYLVKRTGEKVFLECVQDMDHENMFWYRQDPGLGLRLIYFSYDVKMKEKGDIPEGYSVSREKKERFSLILESASTNQTSMYLCASKGTSGDNEQFFGPGTRLTVL.

The gene calls are TRBV4-3 and TRBJ2-7; 9 bases agree with TRBD1. Losses at the gene ends were 0 bases for V and 5 bases for J; bases not matched to a gene: 14. CDR1 is LGHNA and CDR2 is YSLEER in the germline V gene. The CDR3 contains 18 residues. CDR3 DNA: TGCGCCAGCAGCCAAGACCGGGACTCGGACAGGGGCTTCAACGAGCAGTACTTC. Amino acid sequence: CASSQDRDSDRGFNEQYF.

V is TRBV11-3 and J is TRBJ2-1; no definite D call. The V and J ends lost 2 bases and 7 bases respectively, with 6 bases between them. CDR3 length equals 12 residues. CDR1 and CDR2 from the germline V gene are SGHNT and YENEEA. CDR3 nucleotide sequence: TGTGCCAGCAGCTTAAATGGGAATGAGCAGTTCTTC. Translation gives CASSLNGNEQFF.

V gene TRBV5-8 combines with J gene TRBJ1-2; TRBD1 might be the D (5 bases). This CDR3 comprises 14 residues. The V end lost 0 bases, the J end lost 1 base, and 7 bases lay between the germline ends. CDR1 is SGHTS and CDR2 is YDEGEE in the germline V gene. The CDR3: CASSLDRNNYGYTF. The CDR3 DNA reads TGTGCCAGCAGCTTGGACAGGAATAACTATGGCTACACCTTC.

V usage is TRBV2 and J usage is TRBJ1-2, with D possibly matching TRBD1 (6 bases). Per the germline V gene, CDR1 is SNHLY and CDR2 is FYNNEI. Trimming took off 1 base at V and 0 bases at J, with 6 bases between the two ends. The CDR3 is 14 residues long. Written as DNA, the CDR3 is TGTGCCAGCAGTGAAGACAGGGCTAACTATGGCTACACCTTC. Protein sequence: CASSEDRANYGYTF.

This clone was recorded once. The CDR3 protein is CASSLRDISYEQYF. The CDR3 coding sequence is TGCGCCAGCAGCCTCCGGGACATCTCCTACGAGCAGTACTTC. The V gene is TRBV4-1, the J gene TRBJ2-7; D may be TRBD1 (6 bases). CDR1 is MGHRA and CDR2 is YSYEKL in the germline V gene. The CDR3 contains 14 residues. V lost 4 bases, J lost 0 bases, and 10 bases lay in between.

The chain is built from TRBV6-5 and TRBJ1-1; a weak D match, TRBD1 (5 bases). V was clipped by 7 bases and J by 7 bases, with 19 bases between them. This CDR3 contains 14 residues. CDR1 is MNHEY, CDR2 SVGAGI, per germline. This chain's CDR3 is CASTEGQGAVEAFF. For the CDR3, the DNA is TGTGCCAGCACTGAGGGGCAGGGAGCCGTTGAAGCTTTCTTT.

V usage is TRBV10-3 and J usage is TRBJ2-1; D tentatively reads TRBD1 or TRBD2 (5 bases each). Germline V gene data show CDR1 as ENHRY and CDR2 as SYGVKD. This CDR3 is built from 15 residues. Between the trimmed V and J ends, which lost 8 bases and 5 bases, there was a span of 19 bases. The DNA for the CDR3 is TGTGCCATCGGGGGAACCGGGACGGGAAACAATGAGCAGTTCTTC. As protein: CAIGGTGTGNNEQFF.

This chain links TRBV7-2 with TRBJ2-3; no definite D call. This CDR3 region has 12 residues. From germline, CDR1 is SGHTA and CDR2 FQGNSA. Trimming pared 1 base from V and 7 bases from J, leaving 6 bases between. The CDR3 here is CASSLDGNTQYF. The DNA for the CDR3 is TGTGCCAGCAGCTTAGACGGAAATACGCAGTATTTT.

The V call is TRBV5-1, the J call TRBJ1-3, with 11 positions matching TRBD1. This CDR3 is 16 amino acids long. The germline gives CDR1 SGHRS, CDR2 YFSETQ. Germline trimming cut 4 bases from V and 4 bases from J; bases unmatched to any gene: 7. Here the CDR3 DNA reads TGCGCCAGCAGCCCCGGACAGGGGGCCGGAGGAAACACCATATATTTT. It yields the protein CASSPGQGAGGNTIYF.

V usage is TRBV4-3 and J usage is TRBJ2-7, with a possible D match to TRBD2 (5 bases). Deletions cut 0 bases from V and 6 bases from J, with 12 bases between. Germline V gene lookup returns CDR1 LGHNA and CDR2 YSLEER. The CDR3 sequence is 14 residues long. CDR3 bases: TGCGCCAGCAGCCAAGACGGGGTCCGGGGCGAGCAGTACTTC. It specifies CASSQDGVRGEQYF.

The chain recombines TRBV10-3 with TRBJ2-7, with 12 bases fitting TRBD1. After removal of 6 bases from V and 5 bases from J, the junction contained 5 bases not matched to a gene. CDR1 and CDR2 (germline): ENHRY, SYGVKD. This CDR3 has 14 residues. The CDR3 sequence is CAISAGTGGHEQYF. The CDR3 bases are TGTGCCATCAGCGCCGGGACAGGGGGCCACGAGCAGTACTTC.

V and J are TRBV27 and TRBJ2-4; 7 nucleotides agree with TRBD1. The CDR3 has 17 residues. J was trimmed by 0 bases and V by 3 bases; bases with no gene match: 8. Looked up from germline, CDR1 is MNHEY and CDR2 is SMNVEV (reference sequence). For the CDR3, the DNA is TGTGCCAGCAGTTTTGATGGACAGGCGAAAGCCAAAAACATTCAGTACTTC. Residues: CASSFDGQAKAKNIQYF.

The chain recombines TRBV12-2 with TRBJ2-3; the table's TRBD1 call for D was not verified on the DNA. TRBV12-2 is an annotated pseudogene. The CDR3 contains 17 residues. In nucleotides, the CDR3 is TGTGCAAGTCCCTCGGGACAGGGTTGGGGTAGCACAGATACGCAGTATTTT. This translates into CASPSGQGWGSTDTQYF.

This clone was seen just once. The chain has TRBV9 and TRBJ2-2; 8 bases line up with TRBD1. CDR3 size: 18 residues. CDR1 and CDR2 from the germline V gene are SGDLS and YYNGEE. The J segment lost 0 bases and the V segment lost 5 bases, leaving 12 bases of the junction unmatched. CDR3 sequence reads: CASRPGGGQVTNTGELFF. The CDR3, as DNA: TGTGCCAGCAGGCCCGGTGGGGGACAGGTAACGAACACCGGGGAGCTGTTTTTT.

The CDR3 DNA sequence: TGTGCCAGCAGCCCTGGGGCGGGGGCGCGGATGGACACTGAAGCTTTCTTT. Amino acid sequence: CASSPGAGARMDTEAFF. J is TRBJ1-1 and V is TRBV14; D may be TRBD1 (6 bases). Germline V gives CDR1 SGHDN, CDR2 FVKESK. The CDR3 consists of 17 residues. The germline V and J ends were trimmed by 4 bases and 3 bases, with 21 bases remaining between them.

The sample holds one count of this clone. The V gene is TRBV4-1, the J gene TRBJ1-4, with D hard to call. Germline V gene sequence: CDR1 MGHRA, CDR2 YSYEKL. This CDR3 is 16 amino acids long. Trimming pared 4 bases from V and 4 bases from J, leaving 16 bases between. The CDR3: CASSPSPASFNEKLFF. DNA of the CDR3: TGCGCCAGCAGCCCGTCCCCGGCCTCGTTTAATGAAAAACTGTTTTTT.

This clone has only a few counts. The chain carries TRBV6-1 and TRBJ1-5; D may be TRBD1 (5 bases). The ends were cut back, 7 bases at V and 3 bases at J, with 13 bases in the middle. Germline V lookup: CDR1 MNHNS, CDR2 SASEGT. The CDR3 sequence is 14 residues long. This CDR3 is CASTDTAHNQPQHF. Written as DNA, the CDR3 is TGTGCCAGCACGGACACAGCACACAATCAGCCCCAGCATTTT.